A single sample is the source of the 2 T cell receptor beta chains below, sequenced in a study of blood T cell repertoires in COVID-19. Assay used: immunoSEQ multiplex PCR; TCRdb lists only in-frame clones, some missing. The profile shows roughly 180,000 clones, 60% to 80% of them singletons. The sequencing input was peripheral blood. All receptors derive from a man in his sixties with active or convalescent COVID-19.

This clone was seen a few times. V gene TRBV29-1 combines with J gene TRBJ1-3; possibly TRBD1 for D (6 bases). CDR3 size: 14 residues. CDR1 SQVTM and CDR2 ANQGSEA come from the germline V gene. V lost 4 bases and J 0 bases, leaving 10 bases between the germline ends. The CDR3 region is CSVGMDSSGNTIYF. In DNA form, the CDR3 reads TGCAGCGTTGGTATGGACAGCTCTGGAAACACCATATATTTT. Full variable domain (rest looked up from reference TRBV29-1 and TRBJ1-3): SAVISQKPSRDICQRGTSLTIQCQVDSQVTMMFWYRQQPGQSLTLIATANQGSEATYESGFVIDKFPISRPNLTFSTLTVSNMSPEDSSIYLCSVGMDSSGNTIYFGEGSWLTVV.

The CDR3 is CASSLDTRTDTQYF. In DNA, the CDR3 is TGCGCCAGCAGCCTCGATACACGCACAGATACGCAGTATTTT. The gene calls are TRBV5-1 and TRBJ2-3; no firm D call. Trimming removed 4 bases at V and 1 base at J, with 10 bases between. The CDR3 is 14 amino acids. The V gene's germline CDR1 is SGHRS and CDR2 YFSETQ.